The 30 T cell receptor beta chains given below trace back to one sample, sequenced in a study of tumor-infiltrating lymphocytes in primary liver carcinoma (TCRdb year 2017). RNA from unsorted whole blood was extracted with TRIzol reagent, and germline DNA was obtained with the DNeasy Blood & Tissue kit. Sequenced using an Illumina HiSeq 2500. Starting from approximately 460 ng total RNA, TCRbeta-specific cDNA was produced by reverse transcription with a constant-region primer and ProtoScript II reverse transcriptase. Construction of the TCRbeta libraries relied on three nested rounds of multiplex PCR, following a slightly modified ARM-PCR procedure. The first two PCR rounds used multiplex TRBV1-TRBV30 forward primers with a Cbeta reverse primer, each for around 10 cycles. Using fastp at Q25 and MiXCR, TCRdb reprocessed the public reads and kept productive beta chains. Records with the same CDR3 protein are collapsed into one entry carrying the most frequent genes and DNA. The sample contains 200,000 or so distinct CDR3 sequences, 65% of them found a single time. Roughly 7% of the sample lies in the top ten.

The sample taken for sequencing was peripheral blood. These receptors all come from a woman aged 55-75 years with primary liver carcinoma and hepatitis B virus infection.

This chain links TRBV12-3 or TRBV12-4 with TRBJ1-4, with D tentatively TRBD1 (5 bases). V was pared by 4 bases and J by 4 bases, with 16 bases between. This CDR3 region has 16 residues. The CDR3 region is CASSWSRGALNEKLFF. The CDR3 DNA is TGTGCCAGCAGTTGGTCTCGCGGGGCCCTTAATGAAAAACTGTTTTTT.

J is TRBJ2-5 and V is TRBV7-9; weak D call: TRBD2 (5 bases). Trimming shortened V by 1 base and J by 9 bases, and 15 bases separated the two germline ends. This CDR3 has 14 amino acids. Germline CDR1 reads SEHNR; CDR2 reads FQNEAQ (reference sequence). The DNA of the CDR3 is TGTGCCAGCAGCTTAGACACGGAGGTCGGGTCCCAGTACTTC. As protein: CASSLDTEVGSQYF.

V gene TRBV5-1 combines with J gene TRBJ2-3, with D perhaps matching TRBD2 (6 bases). Trimming cost V 1 base and J 2 bases, with 11 bases left between them. Germline assignment: CDR1 SGHRS and CDR2 YFSETQ. This CDR3 comprises 15 residues. The CDR3 DNA is TGCGCCAGCAGCTTGTGGTTAGCGGACACAGATACGCAGTATTTT. Translation: CASSLWLADTDTQYF.

A word on this clonotype: A much larger clone differs by one base, so this may be a read error. The chain has TRBV29-1 and TRBJ1-2, with a tentative D call TRBD1 (5 bases). The CDR3 covers 13 residues. Germline lookup yields CDR1 SQVTM and CDR2 ANQGSEA. The V gene lost 6 bases and the J gene lost 5 bases, with 16 bases spanning the gap. In nucleotides, the CDR3 is TGCAGCGTAGTTTTGGGGCAGAAGTATGGCTACACCTTC. Protein: CSVVLGQKYGYTF.

To note about this clonotype: This could be a read error, since a much larger clone is one nucleotide away. The CDR3, as DNA: TGTGCCAGCACCCAGGTCTCCTACAAGCAGTACTTC. As protein: CASTQVSYKQYF. The V call is TRBV6-1, the J call TRBJ2-7, with D uncertain. The CDR3 runs 12 residues. The germline V gene encodes CDR1 MNHNS and CDR2 SASEGT.

This clonotype came up many times. One end of the junction is discordant with germline, which a read error may explain. This chain connects TRBV14 to TRBJ2-3; D remains ambiguous. Germline V gene lookup returns CDR1 SGHDN and CDR2 FVKESK. The CDR3 totals 14 residues. The CDR3 bases are TGTGCCAGCAGCCAAGATGTCGGCACTGATACGCAGTATTTT. Translation: CASSQDVGTDTQYF.

The V gene is TRBV5-1, the J gene TRBJ2-7; D possibly corresponds to TRBD1 (7 bases). Looked up from germline, CDR1 is SGHRS and CDR2 is YFSETQ. The CDR3 spans 15 residues. Trimming removed 0 bases at V and 3 bases at J, with 13 bases between. The chain's CDR3 is CASSLGRGRGYEQYF. Here the CDR3 DNA reads TGCGCCAGCAGCTTGGGGAGGGGGCGCGGCTACGAGCAGTACTTC. The full variable domain, completed using reference TRBV5-1 and TRBJ2-7, is KAGVTQTPRYLIKTRGQQVTLSCSPISGHRSVSWYQQTPGQGLQFLFEYFSETQRNKGNFPGRFSGRQFSNSRSEMNVSTLELGDSALYLCASSLGRGRGYEQYFGPGTRLTVT.

Remarks on this clonotype: The CDR3 end shows no conserved phenylalanine or tryptophan, and so a read error is likely. The chain has TRBV5-1 and TRBJ1-6; D is undetermined. The ends were cut back, 4 bases at V and 1 base at J, with 12 bases in the middle. Germline-derived CDR1 and CDR2 are SGHRS and YFSETQ. The CDR3 is 16 residues long. CDR3 protein: CASSPRLGSYNSPLHL. The CDR3 region has the DNA TGCGCCAGCAGCCCCCGGTTAGGTTCCTATAATTCACCCCTCCACTTA.

For this clonotype: A read error may produce the germline difference seen at one junction end. The chain uses TRBV29-1 and TRBJ2-1; perhaps D is TRBD1 or TRBD2 (5 bases each). CDR3 length equals 14 residues. Germline V lookup: CDR1 SQVTM, CDR2 ANQGSEA. In nucleotides, the CDR3 is TGCAGCGTTGAAACCACGTGGGGGATTGGTGAGCGGTTCTTC. Its translation: CSVETTWGIGERFF.

Details on this clonotype: The junction and the germline gene differ at one end; a read error may be behind it. The J gene is TRBJ2-1, the V gene TRBV11-2; 8 bases are a match to TRBD1. Looked up from germline, CDR1 is SGHAT and CDR2 is FQNNGV. This CDR3 spans 16 amino acids. In DNA form, the CDR3 reads TGTGTCAGCAGCGGCCCGACAGGGGTTTTTAACAATGAGCAGTTCTTC. Translated, it gives CVSSGPTGVFNNEQFF.

V is TRBV11-2 and J is TRBJ2-5, with D possibly being TRBD2 (5 bases). V was trimmed by 0 bases and J by 0 bases, leaving 11 bases between them. The CDR3 spans 16 residues. The V gene's germline CDR1 is SGHAT and CDR2 FQNNGV. The chain's CDR3 is CASSLDYSGYQETQYF. DNA for the CDR3: TGTGCCAGCAGCTTAGATTACTCGGGGTACCAAGAGACCCAGTACTTC.

A remark on this clonotype: This may stem from a read error, because a much larger clone lies one nucleotide away. The chain has TRBV5-4 and TRBJ2-3; either TRBD1 or TRBD2 may supply D (5 bases each). The CDR3 totals 17 residues. Per germline, CDR1 SGHNT and CDR2 YYREEE (reference sequence). The V end was cut by 4 bases, the J end by 5 bases, with 23 bases between. This chain's CDR3 is CASSPGAMARVRDTQYF. The CDR3 bases are TGTGCCAGCAGCCCCGGGGCAATGGCCCGGGTCAGAGATACGCAGTATTTT.

The rearrangement joins TRBV5-8 to TRBJ2-5, with TRBD1 matching over 7 bases. After removal of 1 base from V and 3 bases from J, the junction contained 6 bases not matched to a gene. This CDR3 has 15 residues. The germline V gene encodes CDR1 SGHTS and CDR2 YDEGEE. CDR3 sequence reads: CASSLRGLGKETQYF. CDR3 nucleotides: TGTGCCAGCAGCTTGAGGGGGCTGGGGAAAGAGACCCAGTACTTC.

This clonotype showed up just a few times. The CDR3 sequence is CASSAATGANQPQHF. CDR3 bases: TGTGCCAGCAGCGCTGCGACAGGGGCCAATCAGCCCCAGCATTTT. The chain is built from TRBV2 and TRBJ1-5; TRBD1 matches at 8 bases. Unmatched junction bases numbered 7, after V lost 6 bases and J lost 3 bases. There are 15 residues in the CDR3. CDR1 is SNHLY and CDR2 is FYNNEI in the germline V gene.

This clonotype has more than one count but fewer than ten. The chain's CDR3 is CASSSLTGGSSYEQYF. The CDR3 nucleotides are TGTGCCAGCAGTTCCCTGACAGGGGGAAGCTCCTACGAGCAGTACTTC. The chain uses TRBV28 and TRBJ2-7, with TRBD1 matching 9 bases. CDR1 and CDR2 from the germline V gene are MDHEN and SYDVKM. V gave up 4 bases and J gave up 0 bases; unmatched junction bases: 7. The CDR3 is 16 amino acids.

J is TRBJ1-2 and V is TRBV11-3, with D unresolved. The CDR3 contains 16 residues. From germline, CDR1 is SGHNT and CDR2 YENEEA. V was clipped by 5 bases and J by 2 bases, with 18 bases between them. As DNA, the CDR3 is TGTGCCAGCAGCCTCCAAAGAGGACGGGCCAACTATGGCTACACCTTC. Protein: CASSLQRGRANYGYTF.

A note on this clonotype: A single base separates this from a much larger clone, so it may be a read error. The chain combines TRBV12-3 or TRBV12-4 with TRBJ1-4; TRBD1 matches at 8 bases. The CDR3 is 16 residues long. The CDR3 is CASSSGRYGTGEKLLF. DNA for the CDR3: TGTGCCAGCAGTTCGGGGAGATACGGGACAGGCGAAAAACTGCTTTTT.

In the case of this clonotype: Just one base apart from a much larger clone, this may be a read error. V is TRBV12-3 or TRBV12-4 and J is TRBJ2-1, with D perhaps matching TRBD1 (6 bases). The V end was cut by 6 bases, the J end by 8 bases, with 23 bases between. This CDR3 has 16 amino acids. CDR3 sequence reads: CASSVRRTVQGDEQFF. The CDR3 DNA follows: TGTGCCAGCAGCGTAAGAAGGACAGTTCAAGGCGATGAGCAGTTCTTC.

This clonotype showed up many times. The chain links TRBV4-1 to TRBJ1-2; weak D call: TRBD1 (6 bases). From germline, CDR1 is MGHRA and CDR2 YSYEKL. The CDR3 loop spans 14 amino acids. V was pared by 2 bases and J by 3 bases, with 10 bases between. CDR3 sequence (DNA): TGCGCCAGCAGCCAAATGGGGGGGCACTATGGCTACACCTTC. This codes for CASSQMGGHYGYTF.

Note on this clonotype: Given the absence of the conserved phenylalanine or tryptophan at the CDR3 end, a read error is likely. In DNA, the CDR3 is TGTGCCAGCAGTTCAGGGGGCTCTGGGGCCAACGTCCTGACTATC. Its protein is CASSSGGSGANVLTI. The chain employs TRBV28 and TRBJ2-6, with 7 nucleotides matching TRBD1. This CDR3 is 15 amino acids long. Trimming removed 4 bases from V and 0 bases from J; junction bases left unmatched: 0. The germline gives CDR1 MDHEN, CDR2 SYDVKM.

The chain is built from TRBV7-9 and TRBJ1-1, with 10 bases identical to TRBD1. Looked up from germline, CDR1 is SEHNR and CDR2 is FQNEAQ (reference sequence). The V gene end was trimmed by 3 bases and the J gene end by 1 base; junction bases not matched to a gene: 2. The CDR3 sequence is 15 residues long. The CDR3 loop is CASSFGDRGNTEAFF. DNA for the CDR3: TGTGCCAGCAGCTTTGGGGACAGGGGGAACACTGAAGCTTTCTTT.

To note about this clonotype: Given the absence of the conserved phenylalanine or tryptophan at the CDR3 end, a read error is likely. The DNA is left out, because the CDR3 cannot be placed on it with certainty; the CDR3 is given as TCRdb lists it. This rearrangement joins TRBV28 to TRBJ2-5; TRBD2, the table's D call, was not compared with the DNA. Germline V CDR1 and CDR2: MDHEN, SYDVKM. The CDR3 has 19 residues if both end residues are counted. CDR3 sequence: CASSRLFGTSGRGGPSSYS.

V is TRBV11-2 and J is TRBJ1-1; tentative D call: TRBD1 (6 bases). Looked up from germline, CDR1 is SGHAT and CDR2 is FQNNGV. The length of the CDR3 is 13 residues. This chain's CDR3 is CVSSLEWTEEAFF. In DNA form, the CDR3 reads TGTGTAAGCAGCTTAGAGTGGACAGAAGAAGCTTTCTTT.

The V gene is TRBV28, the J gene TRBJ2-2; TRBD1 is a possible D gene (5 bases). V dropped 7 bases and J dropped 1 base, with 13 bases sitting between them. Germline lookup yields CDR1 MDHEN and CDR2 SYDVKM. The CDR3 covers 15 residues. CDR3 nucleotide sequence: TGTGCCAGCACTTTTCGGACAAGGAACACCGGGGAGCTGTTTTTT. This gives the protein CASTFRTRNTGELFF.

This clonotype was counted at least ten times. This chain uses TRBV5-4 with TRBJ1-5; D unclear. The germline gives CDR1 SGHNT, CDR2 YYREEE (reference sequence). V was shortened by 0 bases and J by 3 bases, with 1 base between the two germline ends. The CDR3 is made up of 12 amino acids. CDR3 in amino acids: CASSLDNQPQHF. The DNA for the CDR3 is TGTGCCAGCAGCTTGGACAATCAGCCCCAGCATTTT.

Worth noting for this clonotype: Possible read error: a much larger clone is one base away. This chain connects TRBV5-6 to TRBJ1-6; 10 positions agree with TRBD1. CDR3 size: 16 residues. Germline values: CDR1 SGHDT, CDR2 YYEEEE. This chain's CDR3 is CASSLQRTGGNPPLHF. CDR3 in DNA: TGTGCCAGCAGCTTGCAGCGGACAGGGGGTAATCCACCCCTCCACTTT.

This clonotype was seen once. One base away lies a much larger clone, so this may be a sequencing read error. This chain uses TRBV12-3 or TRBV12-4 with TRBJ2-1; the D call may be TRBD1 or TRBD2 (5 bases each). The CDR3 sequence is 14 residues long. The CDR3 loop is CASSWDPTYNERFF. The CDR3 DNA reads TGTGCCAGCAGTTGGGACCCCACCTACAATGAGCGGTTCTTC.

This chain uses TRBV28 with TRBJ2-1, with TRBD1 matching 9 bases. From germline, CDR1 is MDHEN and CDR2 SYDVKM. CDR3 length equals 14 residues. V lost 5 bases, J lost 7 bases, and 6 bases stayed unmatched. CDR3 in amino acids: CASSRGGTGNEQFF. In DNA form, the CDR3 reads TGTGCCAGCAGTCGAGGGGGGACAGGGAATGAGCAGTTCTTC.

The chain is built from TRBV5-1 and TRBJ2-5; 9 nucleotides align to TRBD1. This CDR3 is built from 14 residues. The germline gives CDR1 SGHRS, CDR2 YFSETQ. The junction had 4 bases not matched to a gene; V was cut back by 3 bases and J by 4 bases. The DNA for the CDR3 is TGCGCCAGCAGCTCCGGACAGGGGACAGAGACCCAGTACTTC. This codes for CASSSGQGTETQYF.

To note about this clonotype: One base away lies a much larger clone, so this may be a sequencing read error. The chain employs TRBV6-5 and TRBJ2-7; possibly TRBD2 for D (6 bases). The CDR3 contains 15 residues. CDR1 and CDR2 from the germline V gene are MNHEY and SVGAGI. This chain's CDR3 is CASIYGISGPYEQYF. The CDR3 coding sequence is TGTGCCAGCATTTACGGTATTAGCGGACCCTACGAGCAGTACTTC.